This passage covers 23 T cell receptor beta chains from one sample sequenced in a study of post-analysis software for immune sequencing data. Study-level points and caveats: Among 4 or 5 TRBV segments more frequent in patients than controls were TRBV5-6, TRBV5-1 and TRBV20-1.

The authors incorporated unique molecular identifiers into the TCR beta cDNA libraries. One entry per CDR3 protein results from TCRdb running MiXCR on the PCR reads. The sample carries hundreds of thousands of distinct CDR3 sequences, roughly 27% recorded once. The antigens these receptors bind are not known. The sequencing input was blood. The receptors originated from a girl under 18 with multiple sclerosis.

In this sample, this clonotype turned up a few times. V and J are TRBV20-1 and TRBJ2-1; maybe TRBD2 (5 bases). Germline values: CDR1 DFQATT, CDR2 SNEGSKA (reference sequence). V was trimmed by 4 bases and J by 5 bases, leaving 12 bases between them. The CDR3 length is 13 residues. In DNA form, the CDR3 reads TGCAGTGCTATCGGGGAGAGGCACAATGAGCAGTTCTTC. Its translation: CSAIGERHNEQFF.

CDR3 DNA: TGCAGTGCTAGAAAGACTAGCGGGGGGTTAGGGTCCTACAATGAGCAGTTCTTC. It encodes CSARKTSGGLGSYNEQFF. This sequence joins TRBV20-1 and TRBJ2-1, with 13 bases identical to TRBD2. Germline CDR1 is DFQATT and CDR2 is SNEGSKA (reference sequence). CDR3 size: 18 residues. J lost 1 base, V lost 2 bases, and 8 bases had no gene match.

In its sample, this clonotype was seen a few times. The rearrangement uses TRBV2 and TRBJ2-1, with 11 bases lining up with TRBD2. The CDR3 is made up of 16 amino acids. J was trimmed by 5 bases and V by 2 bases; bases with no gene match: 5. Germline CDR1 and CDR2: SNHLY and FYNNEI. The CDR3 region is CASSELTSGGNNEQFF. The DNA of the CDR3 is TGTGCCAGCAGTGAACTAACTAGCGGGGGAAACAATGAGCAGTTCTTC.

In its sample, this clonotype was seen many times. V is TRBV5-1 and J is TRBJ2-1, with D possibly matching TRBD1 (5 bases). Germline V CDR1 and CDR2: SGHRS, YFSETQ. With 5 bases removed from V and 5 bases from J, the gap between germline ends came to 17 bases. The CDR3 sequence is 15 residues long. The CDR3 DNA follows: TGCGCCAGCAGATACGGCAGGGAATCCGACAATGAGCAGTTCTTC. Its translation is CASRYGRESDNEQFF.

This clonotype was seen more than once but under ten times. V and J are TRBV18 and TRBJ1-1; possible D gene TRBD1, 5 bases. V gave up 2 bases and J gave up 7 bases, with 11 bases separating them. The CDR3 sequence is 13 residues long. CDR1 and CDR2 from the germline V gene are KGHSH and LQKENI. Written as DNA, the CDR3 is TGTGCCAGCTCACCAACACGGGGCGGTGAAGCTTTCTTT. Residues: CASSPTRGGEAFF.

The rearrangement links TRBV4-3 to TRBJ1-5; D ambiguous. Germline assignment: CDR1 LGHNA and CDR2 YSLEER. CDR3 length: 14 amino acids. Trimming removed 0 bases from V and 7 bases from J, with 10 bases in between. The CDR3 nucleotides read TGCGCCAGCAGCCAAGATCGGTCTGGGCAGCCCCAGCATTTT. It specifies CASSQDRSGQPQHF.

Remarks on this clonotype: This may stem from a read error, because a much larger clone lies one nucleotide away. The V call is TRBV6-5, the J call TRBJ2-5; D uncertain. The CDR3 is made up of 12 amino acids. The germline V gene encodes CDR1 MNHEY and CDR2 SVGAGI. The CDR3 bases are TGTGCCAGCAGCACCAGACAAGAGACCCTGTACTTC. It is translated as CASSTRQETLYF.

This clonotype was seen a handful of times. V and J are TRBV7-2 and TRBJ2-7, with 8 bases identical to TRBD2. After removal of 1 base from V and 0 bases from J, the junction contained 5 bases not matched to a gene. Germline assignment: CDR1 SGHTA and CDR2 FQGNSA. CDR3 length: 16 residues. CDR3: CASSLGLAGDSYEQYF. CDR3 bases: TGTGCCAGCAGCTTAGGCCTAGCGGGTGACTCCTACGAGCAGTACTTC.

This clonotype was picked up a small number of times. This sequence joins TRBV5-1 and TRBJ1-2, with 12 nucleotides matching TRBD1. CDR3 length: 16 residues. Germline lookup yields CDR1 SGHRS and CDR2 YFSETQ. V gave up 0 bases and J gave up 4 bases; unmatched junction bases: 4. In DNA, the CDR3 is TGCGCCAGCAGCTTGGCCGGGACAGGGGGCGGCTATGGCTACACCTTC. Encoded protein: CASSLAGTGGGYGYTF.

The chain uses TRBV20-1 and TRBJ2-4, with TRBD2 matching 10 bases. V shed 3 bases and J 13 bases; nucleotides not matched to a gene: 18. This CDR3 comprises 16 residues. Germline CDR1 DFQATT, CDR2 SNEGSKA (reference sequence). The CDR3 nucleotides are TGCAGTGCTAGTCGGCTAGCGGGAGCTTCCTACAATGAGCAGTACTTC. As protein: CSASRLAGASYNEQYF.

This clonotype was observed a handful of times. The chain joins TRBV20-1 to TRBJ2-3; 8 nucleotides align to TRBD1. The CDR3 covers 15 residues. Germline CDR1 reads DFQATT; CDR2 reads SNEGSKA (reference sequence). V was clipped by 3 bases and J by 2 bases; unmatched bases: 7. CDR3 sequence: CSARVHRGYTDTQYF. Written as DNA, the CDR3 is TGCAGTGCTAGGGTCCACAGGGGGTACACAGATACGCAGTATTTT.

This clonotype was observed a handful of times. The V gene is TRBV9, the J gene TRBJ2-7; possibly TRBD2 for D (6 bases). Germline V gene sequence: CDR1 SGDLS, CDR2 YYNGEE. The ends were cut back, 3 bases at V and 3 bases at J, with 13 bases in the middle. The CDR3 length is 14 residues. The CDR3 DNA sequence: TGTGCCAGCAGCGACCGGGACTTCTTCTACGAGCAGTACTTC. This translates into CASSDRDFFYEQYF.

This rearrangement joins TRBV4-3 to TRBJ1-2; no clear D gene. This CDR3 spans 19 amino acids. Deletions cut 0 bases from V and 2 bases from J, with 22 bases between. Per germline, CDR1 LGHNA and CDR2 YSLEER. The CDR3 region is CASSQDLLFGAGRNYGYTF. The CDR3, as DNA: TGCGCCAGCAGCCAAGATTTGCTGTTTGGCGCGGGTCGAAACTATGGCTACACCTTC.

The V call is TRBV9, the J call TRBJ2-7, with D unresolved. From germline, CDR1 is SGDLS and CDR2 YYNGEE. Between the trimmed V and J ends, which lost 0 bases and 2 bases, there was a span of 9 bases. The CDR3 is 14 amino acids. CDR3: CASSVASTTYEQYF. CDR3 nucleotides: TGTGCCAGCAGCGTAGCTAGTACGACCTACGAGCAGTACTTC. The full variable domain, completed using reference TRBV9 and TRBJ2-7, is DSGVTQTPKHLITATGQRVTLRCSPRSGDLSVYWYQQSLDQGLQFLIQYYNGEERAKGNILERFSAQQFPDLHSELNLSSLELGDSALYFCASSVASTTYEQYFGPGTRLTVT.

The sample holds a few counts of this clonotype. The rearrangement joins TRBV14 to TRBJ2-7, with TRBD2 as a possible D gene (6 bases). CDR3 length: 15 amino acids. Per the germline V gene, CDR1 is SGHDN and CDR2 is FVKESK. The V and J ends lost 5 bases and 5 bases respectively, with 19 bases between them. The CDR3, as DNA: TGTGCCAGCAGCAAAGTTATAGGAGGGATCCACGAGCAGTACTTC. Its protein product is CASSKVIGGIHEQYF.

This clonotype was found a few times. V usage is TRBV5-1 and J usage is TRBJ2-5, with a weak D call TRBD1 (5 bases). Germline V gene lookup returns CDR1 SGHRS and CDR2 YFSETQ. The CDR3 contains 15 residues. V was clipped by 7 bases and J by 2 bases, with 18 bases between them. The DNA for the CDR3 is TGCGCCAGCCAGCCCCGTCAGGGCAGACAAGAGACCCAGTACTTC. This translates into CASQPRQGRQETQYF.

Only a few counts were recorded for this clonotype. The chain is built from TRBV4-3 and TRBJ1-1; tentatively, D is TRBD1 (6 bases). Looked up from germline, CDR1 is LGHNA and CDR2 is YSLEER. V dropped 3 bases and J dropped 8 bases, with 13 bases sitting between them. The CDR3 consists of 13 residues. In DNA form, the CDR3 reads TGCGCCAGCAGCCATGGGGGGCCCATGGAAGCTTTCTTT. Its translation is CASSHGGPMEAFF.

This clonotype was counted between two and nine times. The V call is TRBV20-1, the J call TRBJ2-7; TRBD2 agrees at 9 bases. The V gene's germline CDR1 is DFQATT and CDR2 SNEGSKA (reference sequence). V lost 5 bases and J lost 4; bases outside the gene matches: 12. The CDR3 totals 15 residues. The CDR3 DNA sequence: TGCAGTGCTGGCCGCCTGGGCGGGAGGGGATACGAGCAGTACTTC. This codes for CSAGRLGGRGYEQYF.

A note on this clonotype: Possible read error: a much larger clone is one base away. The chain employs TRBV6-2 or TRBV6-3 and TRBJ2-7; D is undetermined. The length of the CDR3 is 12 residues. CDR1 and CDR2 (germline): MNHEY, SVGEGT. CDR3 DNA: TGTGCCAACAGTTACGCCGCCTACGAGCAGTACTTC. It is translated as CANSYAAYEQYF.

There are many counts of this clonotype. J is TRBJ2-1 and V is TRBV5-5; the match to TRBD2 covers 9 bases. Germline V gene sequence: CDR1 SGHKS, CDR2 YYEKEE (reference sequence). This CDR3 spans 14 amino acids. V trimming: 2 bases; J trimming: 7 bases; junction bases outside the gene matches: 4. The CDR3 loop is CASSFSGSGNEQFF. The CDR3 DNA reads TGTGCCAGCAGCTTTAGCGGGAGCGGGAATGAGCAGTTCTTC.

This clonotype was seen more than once but under ten times. The CDR3 DNA reads TGCGCCAGCAGCGAAGCGGGGGCCTCGCCCTCAGATACGCAGTATTTT. Translated: CASSEAGASPSDTQYF. This chain uses TRBV4-1 with TRBJ2-3; 8 positions match TRBD2. CDR3 length: 16 residues. V dropped 5 bases and J dropped 4; count of bases not matched to a gene: 11. CDR1 MGHRA and CDR2 YSYEKL come from the germline V gene.

J is TRBJ1-1 and V is TRBV20-1; 7 nucleotides match TRBD1. The CDR3 totals 13 residues. In germline, CDR1 is DFQATT, CDR2 SNEGSKA (reference sequence). The CDR3 protein is CTRGGAMNTEAFF. CDR3 nucleotides: TGCACCAGGGGGGGGGCCATGAACACTGAAGCTTTCTTT.

This clonotype came up a few times. This rearrangement joins TRBV7-2 to TRBJ2-7; D might be TRBD2 (5 bases). The V gene's germline CDR1 is SGHTA and CDR2 FQGNSA. CDR3 length: 12 residues. V lost 2 bases and J lost 6, with 8 bases in between. The CDR3 nucleotides read TGTGCCAGCAGCTTAAGCGCGGGCGAGCAGTACTTC. It is translated as CASSLSAGEQYF. Together with reference TRBV7-2 and TRBJ2-7, the CDR3 gives the full variable domain: GAGVSQSPSNKVTEKGKDVELRCDPISGHTALYWYRQSLGQGLEFLIYFQGNSAPDKSGLPSDRFSAERTGGSVSTLTIQRTQQEDSAVYLCASSLSAGEQYFGPGTRLTVT.